The rows below give T cell receptor beta chains drawn from one sample of a study of blood T cell repertoires in COVID-19. Sequencing used immunoSEQ multiplex PCR; TCRdb keeps in-frame clones, though not all of them. The sample shows 79,000 or so clones, 85% of them seen only once. What was sequenced was peripheral blood. Receptors were obtained from a man in his 60s with COVID-19, enrolled during active disease. Each CDR3 is given with its conserved first and last residue. The order of the fields is V gene, J gene, D gene, CDR3 protein. A D gene is named only where the DNA matches it firmly.

V: TRBV11-2
J: TRBJ2-2
D: NA
CDR3: CASSLRQGGSGELFF

V: TRBV30
J: TRBJ1-6
D: NA
CDR3: CACRGGGLNSPLHF

V: TRBV7-3
J: TRBJ2-3
D: NA
CDR3: CASSYAGTLTDTQYF

V: TRBV5-1
J: TRBJ2-3
D: TRBD2
CDR3: CASSAFGGALVTDTQYF

V: TRBV9
J: TRBJ2-7
D: TRBD2
CDR3: CASSVALTSGTYEQYF

V: TRBV6-5
J: TRBJ1-1
D: NA
CDR3: CASREWVGTEAFF

V: TRBV6-6
J: TRBJ1-5
D: NA
CDR3: CASSTTGRDSNQPQHF

V: TRBV4-1
J: TRBJ2-2
D: TRBD2
CDR3: CASSHGLAGVSGELFF

V: TRBV5-1
J: TRBJ1-5
D: NA
CDR3: CASSLGGHGQPQHF

V: TRBV19
J: TRBJ1-4
D: NA
CDR3: CASNSRGPANEKLFF

V: TRBV6-5
J: TRBJ2-5
D: TRBD1
CDR3: CASSYSGDRGETQYF

V: TRBV7-6
J: TRBJ1-6
D: NA
CDR3: CASSFDTPNSPLHF

V: TRBV10-3
J: TRBJ2-7
D: NA
CDR3: CAISVGGGAGGVHEQYF

V: TRBV6-1
J: TRBJ2-1
D: TRBD2
CDR3: CASSEVPPAGGYNEQFF

V: TRBV6-4
J: TRBJ2-1
D: TRBD2
CDR3: CASSALAGTNEQFF

V: TRBV2
J: TRBJ1-5
D: TRBD1
CDR3: CASSRGQGINQPQHF

V: TRBV20-1
J: TRBJ2-3
D: TRBD2
CDR3: CSASTSGSTDTQYF

V: TRBV27
J: TRBJ1-6
D: TRBD1
CDR3: CASSQGADSPLHF

V: TRBV3-1/TRBV3-2
J: TRBJ2-5
D: TRBD2
CDR3: CASSQGLAGGQETQYF

V: TRBV30
J: TRBJ1-2
D: NA
CDR3: CAAWGQPSNYGYTF

V: TRBV5-4
J: TRBJ1-6
D: TRBD1
CDR3: CASSSGQGNNSPLHF

V: TRBV6-5
J: TRBJ1-5
D: NA
CDR3: CASSGSGFQPQHF

V: TRBV6-5
J: TRBJ2-5
D: NA
CDR3: CASTEAGRKETQYF

V: TRBV18
J: TRBJ2-1
D: TRBD2
CDR3: CASSPPRAGGGYNEQFF

V: TRBV10-3
J: TRBJ2-1
D: TRBD2
CDR3: CAISGTSGSHAKYNEQFF

V: TRBV19
J: TRBJ1-1
D: NA
CDR3: CASSQQVNTEAFF

V: TRBV9
J: TRBJ2-5
D: NA
CDR3: CASSVDLAGLETQYF

V: TRBV11-2
J: TRBJ2-3
D: NA
CDR3: CASTLERGGDTQYF

V: TRBV5-1
J: TRBJ1-1
D: TRBD1
CDR3: CASSQQGETEAFF

V: TRBV7-2
J: TRBJ2-5
D: NA
CDR3: CASSFGGGRGTQYF

V: TRBV4-1
J: TRBJ1-2
D: NA
CDR3: CASSQPLGSEKKSGYTF

V: TRBV18
J: TRBJ1-3
D: NA
CDR3: CASSPGGAYGNTIYF

V: TRBV28
J: TRBJ1-6
D: TRBD1
CDR3: CASSLPGGPGTGTPLHF

V: TRBV11-2
J: TRBJ2-7
D: TRBD2
CDR3: CASSTWRGLANYEQYF